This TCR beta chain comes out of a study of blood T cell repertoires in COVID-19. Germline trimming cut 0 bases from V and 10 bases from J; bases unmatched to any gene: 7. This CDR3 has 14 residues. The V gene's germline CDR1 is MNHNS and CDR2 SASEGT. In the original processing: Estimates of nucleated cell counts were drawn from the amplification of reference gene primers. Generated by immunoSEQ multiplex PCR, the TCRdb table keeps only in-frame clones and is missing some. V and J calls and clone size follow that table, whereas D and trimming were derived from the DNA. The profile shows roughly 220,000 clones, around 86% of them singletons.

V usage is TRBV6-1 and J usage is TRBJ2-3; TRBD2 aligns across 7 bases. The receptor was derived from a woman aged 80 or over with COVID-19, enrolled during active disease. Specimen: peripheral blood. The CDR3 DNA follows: TGTGCCAGCAGTGAAGCGGGAGGGGCCCAGGCGCAGTATTTT. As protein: CASSEAGGAQAQYF.